This passage covers 20 T cell receptor beta chains from one sample sequenced in a study of T cells in Graves' hyperthyroidism and ophthalmopathy. Using RNA transcripts as the source, TCR beta CDR3 regions were amplified. The study used the HTBI primer set for a first-round RT-PCR of the TCR CDR3. Each CDR3 protein gets one entry after TCRdb re-called the multiplex PCR reads with MiXCR. Counted here are approximately 510,000 distinct CDR3 sequences, about 45% occurring once; the ten biggest clones make up 35% to 50%. The sequencing sample was made of peripheral blood or thyroid tissue (not recorded which). These receptors originate from an adult woman with Graves' disease, either hyperthyroidism or ophthalmopathy (not recorded which).

V is TRBV7-6 and J is TRBJ2-7, with D maybe TRBD1 (5 bases). With 5 bases removed from V and 3 bases from J, the gap between germline ends came to 11 bases. Germline CDR1 reads SGHVS; CDR2 reads FNYEAQ. The CDR3 spans 13 residues. CDR3 residues: CASSAADSYEQYF. The CDR3 DNA reads TGTGCCAGCAGCGCCGCCGACAGCTACGAGCAGTACTTC.

This clonotype occurred a few times. The rearrangement links TRBV19 to TRBJ2-6, with D possibly matching TRBD1 (6 bases). The CDR3 has 16 residues. Germline CDR1 LNHDA, CDR2 SQIVND (reference sequence). The ends were cut back, 5 bases at V and 1 base at J, with 12 bases in the middle. For the CDR3, the DNA is TGTGCCAGTAGTGACCCCGACAGGTCTGGGGCCAACGTCCTGACTTTC. Translation gives CASSDPDRSGANVLTF.

A few counts support this clonotype. The V call is TRBV20-1, the J call TRBJ2-7, with D perhaps given as TRBD1 or TRBD2 (5 bases each). Germline loops: CDR1 DFQATT, CDR2 SNEGSKA (reference sequence). CDR3 size: 15 residues. Trimming cost V 5 bases and J 3 bases, with 20 bases left between them. Here the CDR3 reads CSAHSFRDGNYEQYF. The CDR3 region has the DNA TGCAGTGCTCATTCTTTCCGGGACGGAAACTACGAGCAGTACTTC.

V is TRBV29-1 and J is TRBJ1-2; D uncertain. The germline V and J ends were trimmed by 8 bases and 4 bases, with 17 bases remaining between them. This CDR3 region has 13 residues. The germline V gene encodes CDR1 SQVTM and CDR2 ANQGSEA. The CDR3: CSTEGGSSYGYTF. CDR3 DNA: TGCAGCACAGAGGGAGGGAGTAGCTATGGCTACACCTTC.

This clonotype was detected ten times or more. The chain joins TRBV9 to TRBJ2-5, with a weak D call TRBD1 (5 bases). Per the germline V gene, CDR1 is SGDLS and CDR2 is YYNGEE. Trimming cost V 0 bases and J 5 bases, with 11 bases left between them. There are 14 residues in the CDR3. Here the CDR3 DNA reads TGTGCCAGCAGCGTAGACGGCAGGGTGGAGACCCAGTACTTC. Residues: CASSVDGRVETQYF.

In nucleotides, the CDR3 is TGTGCCAGCAGCAAAGGACTAGCGGGAGTCTCCTACGAGCAGTACTTC. Its protein product is CASSKGLAGVSYEQYF. The rearrangement links TRBV7-2 to TRBJ2-7; 13 bases align to TRBD2. Germline V CDR1 and CDR2: SGHTA, FQGNSA. The V gene end was trimmed by 5 bases and the J gene end by 0 bases; junction bases not matched to a gene: 4. The CDR3 has 16 amino acids.

The genes are TRBV29-1 and TRBJ2-7; TRBD2 might be the D (6 bases). The CDR3 is made up of 11 amino acids. V shed 7 bases and J shed 6 bases, with 13 bases lying between them. The germline V gene encodes CDR1 SQVTM and CDR2 ANQGSEA. DNA for the CDR3: TGCAGCGGGAGGGCCGGTCTCGAGCAGTACTTC. Protein product: CSGRAGLEQYF.

V and J are TRBV3-1 and TRBJ1-6; no firm D call. The CDR3 sequence is 14 residues long. The germline CDR1 and CDR2 sequences are LGHDT and YNNKEL (reference sequence). With 4 bases removed from V and 6 bases from J, the gap between germline ends came to 10 bases. The CDR3 coding sequence is TGTGCCAGCAGCCCAAATAGAGGTAATTCACCCCTCCACTTT. This codes for CASSPNRGNSPLHF. The full variable domain, with the rest looked up from reference TRBV3-1 and TRBJ1-6, is DTAVSQTPKYLVTQMGNDKSIKCEQNLGHDTMYWYKQDSKKFLKIMFSYNNKELIINETVPNRFSPKSPDKAHLNLHINSLELGDSAVYFCASSPNRGNSPLHFGNGTRLTVT.

Remarks on this clonotype: A much larger clone differs from this one at a single base, so this may be a read error. The V call is TRBV7-2, the J call TRBJ2-3; D gene unclear. CDR1 and CDR2 (germline): SGHTA, FQGNSA. This CDR3 spans 11 amino acids. Trimming took 5 bases from V and 2 from J, leaving 2 bases between them. CDR3 DNA sequence: TGTGCCAGCAGCACCACAGATACGCAGTATTTT. Residues: CASSTTDTQYF.

At least ten counts were recorded for this clonotype. The chain recombines TRBV4-1 with TRBJ1-3; 7 bases align to TRBD1. The V gene end was trimmed by 1 base and the J gene end by 2 bases; junction bases not matched to a gene: 8. This CDR3 comprises 17 residues. Germline assignment: CDR1 MGHRA and CDR2 YSYEKL. CDR3 sequence reads: CASSQALRQGAGNTIYF. As DNA, the CDR3 is TGCGCCAGCAGCCAAGCATTAAGACAGGGAGCTGGAAACACCATATATTTT.

The sample holds many counts of this clonotype. The rearrangement joins TRBV7-2 to TRBJ2-6; tentatively, D is TRBD2 (6 bases). The V gene lost 1 base and the J gene lost 4 bases, with 14 bases spanning the gap. This CDR3 comprises 17 residues. Germline values: CDR1 SGHTA, CDR2 FQGNSA. The CDR3 bases are TGTGCCAGCAGCTTAGATGCGGGATCGAGCGGGGCCAACGTCCTGACTTTC. Amino acids: CASSLDAGSSGANVLTF.

With regard to this clonotype: A much larger clone lies a single base off, so this may be a read error. No conserved phenylalanine or tryptophan ends this CDR3, so it is likely a read error. The J gene is TRBJ1-4, the V gene TRBV12-3 or TRBV12-4, with 7 bases lining up with TRBD1. The CDR3 consists of 14 residues. Germline trimming cut 6 bases from V and 7 bases from J; bases unmatched to any gene: 8. CDR3 loop: CASSLRQGGEKLFL. The DNA for the CDR3 is TGTGCCAGCAGCCTTAGACAGGGTGGTGAAAAACTGTTTCTT.

The chain is built from TRBV14 and TRBJ1-1; perhaps TRBD1 as D (6 bases). Germline CDR1 SGHDN, CDR2 FVKESK. The germline V and J ends were trimmed by 2 bases and 10 bases, with 14 bases remaining between them. The CDR3 extends over 13 amino acids. DNA for the CDR3: TGTGCCAGCAGCCAATTACGACAGGCCGTAGCTTTCTTT. Its protein is CASSQLRQAVAFF.

This clonotype was seen repeatedly, ten times or more. This chain joins TRBV20-1 and TRBJ1-4; D is undetermined. V was pared by 6 bases and J by 5 bases, with 10 bases between. Germline loops: CDR1 DFQATT, CDR2 SNEGSKA (reference sequence). The CDR3 sequence is 12 residues long. The CDR3 here is CSAPGINEKLFF. CDR3 DNA: TGCAGTGCCCCGGGGATAAATGAAAAACTGTTTTTT.

This chain links TRBV7-2 with TRBJ1-1; TRBD1 is a possible D gene (6 bases). Deletions cut 5 bases from V and 10 bases from J, with 20 bases between. CDR3 size: 14 residues. CDR1 SGHTA and CDR2 FQGNSA come from the germline V gene. The CDR3 nucleotides read TGTGCCAGCAGCGGGGGACAACGATTAGGCGGAGCTTTCTTT. Translation gives CASSGGQRLGGAFF.

The V call is TRBV9, the J call TRBJ1-1; D gene ambiguous. Trimming left V 4 bases short and J 3 bases short, with 10 bases between. The CDR3 loop spans 13 amino acids. CDR1 and CDR2 (germline): SGDLS, YYNGEE. CDR3: CASSQYRHTEAFF. The CDR3 region has the DNA TGTGCCAGCAGCCAATACAGACACACTGAAGCTTTCTTT.

In this sample, this clonotype turned up many times. The CDR3 loop is CATSRPPGLSYEQYF. The CDR3 DNA reads as TGTGCCACCAGCAGACCCCCGGGACTCTCCTACGAGCAGTACTTC. V usage is TRBV15 and J usage is TRBJ2-7, with D possibly TRBD2 on 6 matching bases. Between the trimmed V and J ends, which lost 2 bases and 0 bases, there was a span of 11 bases. Germline lookup yields CDR1 LNHNV and CDR2 YYDKDF (reference sequence). There are 15 residues in the CDR3.

V and J are TRBV5-4 and TRBJ2-5, with D perhaps TRBD1 (6 bases). This CDR3 comprises 13 residues. Per the germline V gene, CDR1 is SGHNT and CDR2 is YYREEE (reference sequence). The V end lost 1 base, the J end lost 5 bases, and 9 bases lay between the germline ends. The CDR3 here is CASSLTGSETQYF. As DNA, the CDR3 is TGTGCCAGCAGCTTGACAGGGTCCGAGACCCAGTACTTC.

This clonotype was recorded a few times. The chain recombines TRBV10-3 with TRBJ2-2; D call uncertain. The V end was cut by 4 bases, the J end by 0 bases, with 9 bases between. CDR1 ENHRY and CDR2 SYGVKD come from the germline V gene. The CDR3 is 15 amino acids. DNA for the CDR3: TGTGCCATCAGTGCTCGTACAGCGAACACCGGGGAGCTGTTTTTT. This gives the protein CAISARTANTGELFF.

The chain links TRBV20-1 to TRBJ2-1, with TRBD2 matching over 8 bases. Looked up from germline, CDR1 is DFQATT and CDR2 is SNEGSKA (reference sequence). The V segment lost 3 bases and the J segment 6 bases; nucleotides outside the gene matches: 10. The CDR3 extends over 15 amino acids. Here the CDR3 reads CSASPGTRGRNEQFF. In DNA form, the CDR3 reads TGCAGTGCTAGCCCCGGGACTAGGGGTCGCAATGAGCAGTTCTTC.